This T cell receptor (beta chain) was retrieved from a study of blood T cells in healthy people across ages. Whole-study results and caveats: A roughly linear fall in TCR beta diversity per million T cells was seen with increasing age.

A second about 7 to 11 cycle PCR used barcoded and J-beta primers. A template-switch adaptor that had 12 random nucleotides put a tag on each cDNA molecule. TCRdb itself ran the 5' RACE reads through MiXCR, one entry per CDR3 protein. The sample holds around 1.1 million distinct CDR3 sequences, under 40% seen once. A remark on this clonotype: Its antigen is still unknown.

The individuals who served as donors were healthy Caucasians living in Russia, aged roughly 6 to 100. Drawn from each donor were ten milliliters of peripheral blood. The CDR3 runs 15 residues. Per germline, CDR1 SGHTA and CDR2 FQGNSA. With 3 bases clipped from V and 5 bases from J, the junction kept 6 bases outside the gene matches. This chain uses TRBV7-2 with TRBJ2-1; 8 bases align to TRBD2. Sequenced material: blood. The source of this sequence is a man aged 18 to 29 in good health. The CDR3 spells CASSLPSGRHNEQFF. CDR3 in DNA: TGTGCCAGCAGCTTGCCTAGCGGGCGCCACAATGAGCAGTTCTTC. The full variable domain, rest sourced from reference TRBV7-2 and TRBJ2-1, is GAGVSQSPSNKVTEKGKDVELRCDPISGHTALYWYRQSLGQGLEFLIYFQGNSAPDKSGLPSDRFSAERTGGSVSTLTIQRTQQEDSAVYLCASSLPSGRHNEQFFGPGTRLTVL.